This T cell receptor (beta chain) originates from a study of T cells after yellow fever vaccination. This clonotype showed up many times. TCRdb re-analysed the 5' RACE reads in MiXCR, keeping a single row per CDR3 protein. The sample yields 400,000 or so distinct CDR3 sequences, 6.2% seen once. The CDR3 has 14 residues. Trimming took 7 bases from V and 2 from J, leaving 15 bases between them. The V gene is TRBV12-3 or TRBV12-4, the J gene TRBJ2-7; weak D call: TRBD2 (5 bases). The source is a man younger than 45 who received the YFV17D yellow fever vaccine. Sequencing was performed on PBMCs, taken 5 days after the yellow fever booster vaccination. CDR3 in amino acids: CASTAGGGTYEQYF. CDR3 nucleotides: TGTGCCAGCACGGCGGGCGGCGGAACCTACGAGCAGTACTTC.